One and the same sample provided the 16 T cell receptor beta chains below, sequenced in a study of cytomegalovirus exposure and HLA in healthy donors. PCR was performed using 60 Vbeta and 13 Jbeta primers. This table comes from immunoSEQ multiplex PCR, and its TCRdb copy is limited to in-frame clones, with some not included. The sample holds about 90,000 clones; approximately 68% are singletons and the top ten take approximately 21%. Sequencing input: PBMCs. These receptors all stem from a woman aged 50 to 60 in good health and CMV-seropositive.

A word on this clone: At one end, the junction sequence differs from germline, possibly due to a read error. This chain joins TRBV5-8 and TRBJ2-2; TRBD2 agrees at 7 bases. The CDR3 contains 16 residues. Germline loops: CDR1 SGHTS, CDR2 YDEGEE. DNA for the CDR3: TGCGCCAGCAGCCCAGGACTAGGGTATAACACCGGGGAGCTGTTTTTT. Its protein product is CASSPGLGYNTGELFF.

This rearrangement joins TRBV18 to TRBJ1-2, with 8 nucleotides matching TRBD1. V was clipped by 6 bases and J by 3 bases; unmatched bases: 3. CDR3 length: 13 residues. Germline-derived CDR1 and CDR2 are KGHSH and LQKENI. CDR3 nucleotide sequence: TGTGCCAGCTCGGTGGACAGGGACTATGGCTACACCTTC. Amino acids: CASSVDRDYGYTF. The full variable domain, in which reference TRBV18 and TRBJ1-2 provide the parts outside the CDR3, is NAGVMQNPRHLVRRRGQEARLRCSPMKGHSHVYWYRQLPEEGLKFMVYLQKENIIDESGMPKERFSAEFPKEGPSILRIQQVVRGDSAAYFCASSVDRDYGYTFGSGTRLTVV.

The genes are TRBV18 and TRBJ1-2; the match to TRBD1 covers 7 bases. In germline, CDR1 is KGHSH, CDR2 LQKENI. The CDR3 sequence is 15 residues long. The V segment lost 6 bases and the J segment 0 bases; nucleotides outside the gene matches: 7. CDR3 residues: CASSRDSRANYGYTF. DNA for the CDR3: TGTGCCAGCTCTCGGGACAGCCGAGCTAACTATGGCTACACCTTC.

For this clone: A junction boundary mismatches the germline segment, possibly from a read error. The chain joins TRBV7-9 to TRBJ1-1; tentative D call: TRBD1 (5 bases). From germline, CDR1 is SEHNR and CDR2 FQNEAQ (reference sequence). This CDR3 has 12 amino acids. CDR3 DNA sequence: TGTTCCAGCACTCTTGGGACTCTGGAAGCTTTCTTT. It specifies CSSTLGTLEAFF.

V is TRBV19 and J is TRBJ1-2; 10 bases are a match to TRBD1. CDR3 size: 15 residues. Germline-derived CDR1 and CDR2 are LNHDA and SQIVND (reference sequence). Trimming at V came to 3 bases and at J to 5 bases, leaving 6 bases not matched to a gene. The CDR3: CASSIGTGVGYGYTF. Here the CDR3 DNA reads TGTGCCAGTAGTATCGGGACAGGGGTAGGGTATGGCTACACCTTC.

Turning to this clone: Within the sample, other DNA sequences also encode this same CDR3. This chain links TRBV28 with TRBJ1-3; tentative D call: TRBD1 (6 bases). The germline V gene encodes CDR1 MDHEN and CDR2 SYDVKM. The CDR3 spans 14 residues. Deletions cut 5 bases from V and 4 bases from J, with 12 bases between. As DNA, the CDR3 is TGTGCCAGCAGTCTACAGGGATCGGGAAACACCATATATTTT. Translated, it gives CASSLQGSGNTIYF.

The V call is TRBV5-1, the J call TRBJ2-3, with 9 bases matching TRBD1. Germline trimming cut 1 base from V and 3 bases from J; bases unmatched to any gene: 6. CDR1 SGHRS and CDR2 YFSETQ come from the germline V gene. The CDR3 totals 16 residues. The CDR3 region is CASSLLTGGGTDTQYF. The DNA for the CDR3 is TGCGCCAGCAGCTTGTTGACAGGGGGAGGGACAGATACGCAGTATTTT.

This clone has a handful of counts. The chain has TRBV9 and TRBJ1-2; 11 bases match TRBD1. Germline loops: CDR1 SGDLS, CDR2 YYNGEE. This CDR3 contains 14 residues. V lost 4 bases and J lost 5; bases outside the gene matches: 4. CDR3 amino acids: CASSPGQGEYGYTF. The CDR3 nucleotides read TGTGCCAGCAGCCCGGGACAGGGGGAGTATGGCTACACCTTC.

This clone was recorded at least ten times. CDR3 in amino acids: CASSIGGGYTF. The CDR3 DNA is TGCGCCAGCAGTATCGGTGGTGGCTACACCTTC. The chain uses TRBV5-1 and TRBJ1-2; D ambiguous. The CDR3 totals 11 residues. The V and J ends lost 5 bases and 7 bases respectively, with 9 bases between them. CDR1 is SGHRS and CDR2 is YFSETQ in the germline V gene.

The CDR3 region is CASSLGLGGGETQYF. CDR3 nucleotide sequence: TGTGCCAGCAGCTTAGGGCTTGGAGGTGGAGAGACCCAGTACTTC. The rearrangement joins TRBV11-3 to TRBJ2-5, with D possibly being TRBD2 (5 bases). Trimming shortened V by 1 base and J by 4 bases, and 13 bases separated the two germline ends. This CDR3 spans 15 amino acids. CDR1 and CDR2 from the germline V gene are SGHNT and YENEEA.

This clone has a single count. CDR3 sequence: CASSVMLAGGRETQYF. In DNA form, the CDR3 reads TGTGCCAGCAGCGTTATGCTAGCGGGGGGGCGGGAGACCCAGTACTTC. The chain uses TRBV7-2 and TRBJ2-5; 12 bases align to TRBD2. The germline CDR1 and CDR2 sequences are SGHTA and FQGNSA. The CDR3 extends over 16 amino acids. Trimming took 5 bases from V and 5 from J; bases not matched to a gene: 9.

This chain links TRBV5-1 with TRBJ1-4, with TRBD1 matching 10 bases. Trimming took 4 bases from V and 7 from J; bases not matched to a gene: 7. The CDR3 is 15 amino acids. Germline V gene lookup returns CDR1 SGHRS and CDR2 YFSETQ. As DNA, the CDR3 is TGCGCCAGCAGCCAAATGACAGGGGGCTCTGAAAAACTGTTTTTT. This codes for CASSQMTGGSEKLFF.

The chain is built from TRBV7-9 and TRBJ2-2, with D perhaps matching TRBD1 (5 bases). The germline gives CDR1 SEHNR, CDR2 FQNEAQ (reference sequence). This CDR3 region has 16 residues. V dropped 5 bases and J dropped 4 bases, with 17 bases sitting between them. The chain's CDR3 is CASSHSGIRATGELFF. CDR3 nucleotides: TGTGCCAGCAGCCATTCAGGGATTCGGGCCACCGGGGAGCTGTTTTTT.

This clone was counted only a few times. The same CDR3 can be traced to other DNA sequences in this sample. V is TRBV5-4 and J is TRBJ1-1; no clear D. CDR1 and CDR2 (germline): SGHNT, YYREEE (reference sequence). The V and J ends lost 4 bases and 1 base respectively, with 8 bases between them. The CDR3 is made up of 13 amino acids. DNA for the CDR3: TGTGCCAGCAGCCTTGACACGAACACTGAAGCTTTCTTT. Its translation: CASSLDTNTEAFF.

The V gene is TRBV20-1, the J gene TRBJ2-7; TRBD1 matches 8 bases. In germline, CDR1 is DFQATT, CDR2 SNEGSKA (reference sequence). The trim removed 7 bases at V and 5 bases at J, leaving 4 bases unmatched. The CDR3 consists of 11 residues. Here the CDR3 reads CSVGQVNEQYF. Here the CDR3 DNA reads TGCAGTGTGGGACAGGTAAACGAGCAGTACTTC.

The rearrangement uses TRBV28 and TRBJ1-1; 10 bases line up with TRBD1. Per the germline V gene, CDR1 is MDHEN and CDR2 is SYDVKM. The J segment lost 12 bases and the V segment lost 2 bases, leaving 3 bases of the junction unmatched. This CDR3 is 12 amino acids long. CDR3 in amino acids: CASSLGTGDSFF. The CDR3 nucleotides are TGTGCCAGCAGTTTAGGGACAGGGGATTCTTTCTTT.